This TCR beta chain came from a study of T cells in Graves' hyperthyroidism and ophthalmopathy. Study findings and constraints: The model foresaw ophthalmopathy a median roughly 6.3 months prior to onset.

Looked up from germline, CDR1 is SNHLY and CDR2 is FYNNEI. This CDR3 contains 18 residues. V was shortened by 2 bases and J by 0 bases, with 16 bases between the two germline ends. The source material, RNA transcripts, was used to amplify TCR beta CDR3 regions. The study used the HTBI primer set for a first-round RT-PCR of the TCR CDR3. Each CDR3 protein gets one entry after TCRdb re-called the multiplex PCR reads with MiXCR. The sample carries hundreds of thousands of distinct CDR3 sequences, over 35% recorded once. As for this clonotype: What it recognizes is unknown.

The study enrolled patients aged 18 to 65 with newly diagnosed hyperthyroidism of under 2 months' duration. The sequence was obtained from a man younger than 30 with Graves' hyperthyroidism. Input material: blood. The chain carries TRBV2 and TRBJ1-4; D might be TRBD1 (6 bases). The chain's CDR3 is CASSETGLGVATNEKLFF. DNA for the CDR3: TGTGCCAGCAGTGAAACAGGGCTTGGCGTTGCAACTAATGAAAAACTGTTTTTT. Supplemented by reference TRBV2 and TRBJ1-4, the full variable domain reads EPEVTQTPSHQVTQMGQEVILRCVPISNHLYFYWYRQILGQKVEFLVSFYNNEISEKSEIFDDQFSVERPDGSNFTLKIRSTKLEDSAMYFCASSETGLGVATNEKLFFGSGTQLSVL.